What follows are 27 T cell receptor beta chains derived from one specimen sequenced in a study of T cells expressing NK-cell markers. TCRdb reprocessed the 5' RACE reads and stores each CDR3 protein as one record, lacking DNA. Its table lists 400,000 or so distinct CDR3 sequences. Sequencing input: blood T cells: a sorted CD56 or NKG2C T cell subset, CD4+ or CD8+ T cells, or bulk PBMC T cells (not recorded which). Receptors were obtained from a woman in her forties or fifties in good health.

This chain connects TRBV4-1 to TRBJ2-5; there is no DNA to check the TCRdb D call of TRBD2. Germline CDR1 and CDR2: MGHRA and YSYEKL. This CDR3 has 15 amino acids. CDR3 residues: CASSQEAGLLVAQYF.

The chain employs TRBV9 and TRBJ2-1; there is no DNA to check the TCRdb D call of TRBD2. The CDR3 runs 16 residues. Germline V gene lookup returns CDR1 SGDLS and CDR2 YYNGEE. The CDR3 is CASSVGSGTSAPEQFF.

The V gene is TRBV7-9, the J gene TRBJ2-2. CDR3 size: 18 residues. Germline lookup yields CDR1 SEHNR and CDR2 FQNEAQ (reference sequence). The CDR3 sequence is CASSSTLSSVPNTGELFF. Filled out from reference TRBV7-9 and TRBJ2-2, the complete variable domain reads DTGVSQNPRHKITKRGQNVTFRCDPISEHNRLYWYRQTLGQGPEFLTYFQNEAQLEKSRLLSDRFSAERPKGSFSTLEIQRTEQGDSAMYLCASSSTLSSVPNTGELFFGEGSRLTVL.

The CDR3: CASSNKRTGMISPGETQYF. The chain has TRBV5-1 and TRBJ2-5; the D call from TCRdb, TRBD1, cannot be confirmed without DNA. This CDR3 contains 19 residues. From germline, CDR1 is SGHRS and CDR2 YFSETQ. The whole variable domain, filled in from reference TRBV5-1 and TRBJ2-5, reads KAGVTQTPRYLIKTRGQQVTLSCSPISGHRSVSWYQQTPGQGLQFLFEYFSETQRNKGNFPGRFSGRQFSNSRSEMNVSTLELGDSALYLCASSNKRTGMISPGETQYFGPGTRLLVL.

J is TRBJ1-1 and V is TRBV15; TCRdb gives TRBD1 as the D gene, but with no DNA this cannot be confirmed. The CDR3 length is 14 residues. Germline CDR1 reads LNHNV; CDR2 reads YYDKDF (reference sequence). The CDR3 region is CATSTPWSFTEAFF.

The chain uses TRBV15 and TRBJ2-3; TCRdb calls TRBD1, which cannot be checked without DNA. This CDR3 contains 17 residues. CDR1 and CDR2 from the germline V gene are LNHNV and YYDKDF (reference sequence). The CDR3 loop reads CATAHRAWDRSTDTQYF.

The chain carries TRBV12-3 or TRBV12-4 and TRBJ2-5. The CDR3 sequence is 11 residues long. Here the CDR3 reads CASSSGEAQYF.

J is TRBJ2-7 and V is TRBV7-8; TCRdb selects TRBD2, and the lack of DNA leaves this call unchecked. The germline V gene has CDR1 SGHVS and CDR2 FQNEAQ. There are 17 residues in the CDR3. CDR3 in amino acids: CASSPETGTSGEYEQYF.

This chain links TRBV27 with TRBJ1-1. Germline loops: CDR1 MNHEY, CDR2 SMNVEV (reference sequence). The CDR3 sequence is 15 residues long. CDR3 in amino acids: CASSYGLMRDTEAFF.

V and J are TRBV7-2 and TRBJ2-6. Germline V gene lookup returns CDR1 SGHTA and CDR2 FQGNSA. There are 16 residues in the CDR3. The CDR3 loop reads CASSLRTGSGANVLTF.

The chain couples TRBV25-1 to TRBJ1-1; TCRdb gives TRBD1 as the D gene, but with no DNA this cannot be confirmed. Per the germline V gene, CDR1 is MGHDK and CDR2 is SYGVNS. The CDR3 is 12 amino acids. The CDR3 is CASRRGNTEAFF.

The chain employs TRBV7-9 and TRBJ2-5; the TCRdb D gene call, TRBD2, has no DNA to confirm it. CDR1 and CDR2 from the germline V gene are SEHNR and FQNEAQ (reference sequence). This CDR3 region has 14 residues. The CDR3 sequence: CASSPQEGLETQYF.

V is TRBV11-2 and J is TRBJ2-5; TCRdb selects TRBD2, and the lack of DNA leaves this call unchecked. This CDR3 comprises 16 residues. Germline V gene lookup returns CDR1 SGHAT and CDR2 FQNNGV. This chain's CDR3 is CASSLEGLAGKETQYF.

CDR3 region: CASNPRGAATDTQYF. This sequence joins TRBV23-1 and TRBJ2-3; the TRBD1 assignment by TCRdb is unverifiable without DNA. TRBV23-1 is an open reading frame, and its role is uncertain. CDR3 length: 15 residues.

This CDR3 is CASSRTPYRGRRNEQYF. V usage is TRBV7-8 and J usage is TRBJ2-7; TCRdb names TRBD1, which stays unverified in the absence of DNA. The CDR3 spans 17 residues. CDR1 and CDR2 from the germline V gene are SGHVS and FQNEAQ. The full variable domain, with the rest looked up from reference TRBV7-8 and TRBJ2-7, is GAGVSQSPRYKVAKRGQDVALRCDPISGHVSLFWYQQALGQGPEFLTYFQNEAQLDKSGLPSDRFFAERPEGSVSTLKIQRTQQEDSAVYLCASSRTPYRGRRNEQYFGPGTRLTVT.

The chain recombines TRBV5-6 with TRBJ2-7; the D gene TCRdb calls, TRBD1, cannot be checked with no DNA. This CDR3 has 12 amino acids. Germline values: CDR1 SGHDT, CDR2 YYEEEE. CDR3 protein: CASSLEEATTVF.

This chain's CDR3 is CSARDLQSAQDEQYF. This sequence joins TRBV20-1 and TRBJ2-7; TCRdb returns TRBD1, unconfirmable since there is no DNA. The CDR3 totals 15 residues. Germline CDR1 is DFQATT and CDR2 is SNEGSKA (reference sequence).

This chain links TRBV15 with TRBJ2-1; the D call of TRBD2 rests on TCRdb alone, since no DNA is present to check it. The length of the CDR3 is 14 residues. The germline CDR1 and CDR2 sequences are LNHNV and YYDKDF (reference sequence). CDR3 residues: CATSLVGRADEQFF.

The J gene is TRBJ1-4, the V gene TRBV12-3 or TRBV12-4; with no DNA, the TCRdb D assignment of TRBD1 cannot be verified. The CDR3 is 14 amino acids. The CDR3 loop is CASTTRRNNEKLFF.

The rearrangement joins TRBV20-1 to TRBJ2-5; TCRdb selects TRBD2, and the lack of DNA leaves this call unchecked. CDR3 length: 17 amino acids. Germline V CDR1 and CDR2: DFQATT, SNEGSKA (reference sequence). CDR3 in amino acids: CSARDLRLAGGLETQYF.

The CDR3 loop reads CASSLDPDRVFANEQFF. The chain joins TRBV7-9 to TRBJ2-1; the TCRdb call, TRBD1, lacks DNA for checking. The CDR3 has 17 residues. Germline assignment: CDR1 SEHNR and CDR2 FQNEAQ (reference sequence).

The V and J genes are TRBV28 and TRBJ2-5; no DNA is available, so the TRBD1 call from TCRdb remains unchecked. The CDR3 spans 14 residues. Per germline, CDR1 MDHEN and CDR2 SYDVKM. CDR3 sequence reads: CASSPRGWQETQYF.

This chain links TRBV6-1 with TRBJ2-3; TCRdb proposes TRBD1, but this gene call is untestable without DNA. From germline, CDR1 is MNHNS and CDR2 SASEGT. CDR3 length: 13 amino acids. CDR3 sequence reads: CASSAGLTDTQYF.

The CDR3 protein is CATEDRSYNEQFF. The genes are TRBV2 and TRBJ2-1. Germline assignment: CDR1 SNHLY and CDR2 FYNNEI. The CDR3 length is 13 residues.

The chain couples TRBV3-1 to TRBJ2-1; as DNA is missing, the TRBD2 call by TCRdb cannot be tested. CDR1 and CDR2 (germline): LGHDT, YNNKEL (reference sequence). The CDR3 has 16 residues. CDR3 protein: CASSQEGLADYNEQFF.

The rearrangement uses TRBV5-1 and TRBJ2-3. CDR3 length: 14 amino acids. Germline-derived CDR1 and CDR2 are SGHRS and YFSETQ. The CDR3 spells CASSLDRVDGTQYF.

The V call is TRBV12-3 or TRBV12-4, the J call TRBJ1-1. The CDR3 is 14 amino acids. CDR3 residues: CASGARGGDTEAFF.